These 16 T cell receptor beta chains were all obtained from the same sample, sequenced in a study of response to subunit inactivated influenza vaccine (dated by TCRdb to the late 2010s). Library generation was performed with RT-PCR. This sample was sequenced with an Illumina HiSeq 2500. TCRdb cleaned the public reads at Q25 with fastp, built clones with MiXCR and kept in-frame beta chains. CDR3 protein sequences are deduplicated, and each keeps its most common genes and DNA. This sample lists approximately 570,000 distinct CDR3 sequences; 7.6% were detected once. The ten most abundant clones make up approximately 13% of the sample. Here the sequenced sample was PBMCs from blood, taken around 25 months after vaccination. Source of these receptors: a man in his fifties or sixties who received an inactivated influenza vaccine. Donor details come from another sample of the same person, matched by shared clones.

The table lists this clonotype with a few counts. The CDR3 protein is CASSYSPRGITDTQYF. The CDR3 DNA sequence: TGTGCCAGCAGTTACTCGCCTAGAGGGATCACAGATACGCAGTATTTT. The chain carries TRBV6-5 and TRBJ2-3, with D possibly being TRBD2 (5 bases). Germline CDR1 and CDR2: MNHEY and SVGAGI. This CDR3 contains 16 residues. The V end was cut by 0 bases, the J end by 2 bases, with 12 bases between.

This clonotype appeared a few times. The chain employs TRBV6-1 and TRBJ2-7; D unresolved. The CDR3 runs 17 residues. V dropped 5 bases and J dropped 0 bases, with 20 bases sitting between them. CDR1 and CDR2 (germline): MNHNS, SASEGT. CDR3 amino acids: CASSPHPQNLRSYEQYF. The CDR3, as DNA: TGTGCCAGCAGTCCCCACCCACAAAATTTACGCTCCTACGAGCAGTACTTC.

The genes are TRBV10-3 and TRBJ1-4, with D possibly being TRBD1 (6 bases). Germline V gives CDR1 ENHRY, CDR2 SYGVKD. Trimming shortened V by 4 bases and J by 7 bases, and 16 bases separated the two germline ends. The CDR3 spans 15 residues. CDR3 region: CAISAGTGSGEKLFF. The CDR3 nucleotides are TGTGCCATCAGTGCGGGCACAGGGAGCGGTGAAAAACTGTTTTTT.

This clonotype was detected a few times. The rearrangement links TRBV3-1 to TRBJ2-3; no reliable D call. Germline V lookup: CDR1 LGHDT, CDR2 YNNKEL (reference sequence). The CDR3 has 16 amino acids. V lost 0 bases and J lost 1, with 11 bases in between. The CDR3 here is CASSQDGLRRTDTQYF. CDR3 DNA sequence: TGTGCCAGCAGCCAAGATGGTTTGCGACGCACAGATACGCAGTATTTT.

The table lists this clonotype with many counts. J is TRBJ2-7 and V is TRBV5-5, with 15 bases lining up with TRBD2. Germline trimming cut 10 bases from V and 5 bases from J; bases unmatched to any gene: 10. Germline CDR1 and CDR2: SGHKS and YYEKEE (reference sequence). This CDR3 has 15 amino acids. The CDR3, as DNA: TGTGCCTGGAGCGTCGGGACTAGCGGGAGGCACGAGCAGTACTTC. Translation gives CAWSVGTSGRHEQYF.

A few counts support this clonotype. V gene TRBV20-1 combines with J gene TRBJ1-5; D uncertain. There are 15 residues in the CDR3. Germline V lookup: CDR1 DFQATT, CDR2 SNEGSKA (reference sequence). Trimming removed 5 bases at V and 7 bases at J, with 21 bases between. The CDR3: CSAALGGTGRQPQHF. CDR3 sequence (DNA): TGCAGTGCTGCCCTTGGTGGAACGGGTCGACAGCCCCAGCATTTT.

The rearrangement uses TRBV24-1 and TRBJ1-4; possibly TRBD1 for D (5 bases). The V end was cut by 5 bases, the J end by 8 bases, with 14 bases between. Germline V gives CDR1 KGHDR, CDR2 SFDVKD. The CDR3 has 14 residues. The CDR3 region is CATSAGGYKEKLFF. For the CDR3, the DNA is TGTGCCACCAGTGCGGGGGGTTATAAGGAAAAACTGTTTTTT.

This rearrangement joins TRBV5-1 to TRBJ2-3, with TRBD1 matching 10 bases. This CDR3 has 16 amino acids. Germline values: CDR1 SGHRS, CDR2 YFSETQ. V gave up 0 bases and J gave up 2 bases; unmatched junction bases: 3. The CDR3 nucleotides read TGCGCCAGCAGCTTGGGGGGACAGGGGTACACAGATACGCAGTATTTT. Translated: CASSLGGQGYTDTQYF.

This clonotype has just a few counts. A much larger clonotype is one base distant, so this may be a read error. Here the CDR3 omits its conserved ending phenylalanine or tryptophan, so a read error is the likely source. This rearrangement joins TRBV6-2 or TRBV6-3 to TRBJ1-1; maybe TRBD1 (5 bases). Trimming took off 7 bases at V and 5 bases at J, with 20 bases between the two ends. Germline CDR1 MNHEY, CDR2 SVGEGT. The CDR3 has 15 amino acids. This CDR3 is CASIKNLGGRTEAFL. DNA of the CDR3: TGTGCCAGCATTAAGAACCTCGGGGGGAGGACTGAAGCTTTCCTT.

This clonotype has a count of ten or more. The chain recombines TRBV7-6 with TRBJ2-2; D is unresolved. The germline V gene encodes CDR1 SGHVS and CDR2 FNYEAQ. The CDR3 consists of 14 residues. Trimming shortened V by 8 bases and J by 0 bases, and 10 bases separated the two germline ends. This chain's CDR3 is CASAWQSNTGELFF. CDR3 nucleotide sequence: TGTGCCAGCGCATGGCAGTCGAACACCGGGGAGCTGTTTTTT.

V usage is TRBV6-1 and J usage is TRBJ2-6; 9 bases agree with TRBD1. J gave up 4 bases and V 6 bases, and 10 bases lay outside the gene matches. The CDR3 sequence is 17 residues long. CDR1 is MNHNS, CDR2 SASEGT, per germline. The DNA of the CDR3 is TGTGCCAGCAGCTTGGACAGGGGTAACGCGGGGGCCAACGTCCTGACTTTC. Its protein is CASSLDRGNAGANVLTF.

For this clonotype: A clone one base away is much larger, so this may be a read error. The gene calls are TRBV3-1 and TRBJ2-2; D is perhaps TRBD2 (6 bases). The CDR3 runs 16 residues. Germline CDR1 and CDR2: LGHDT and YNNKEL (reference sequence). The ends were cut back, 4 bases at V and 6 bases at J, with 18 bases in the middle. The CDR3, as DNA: TGTGCCAGCAGCCCCCCGGGAGTGGGCGCATCCGGGGAGCTGTTTTTT. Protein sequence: CASSPPGVGASGELFF.

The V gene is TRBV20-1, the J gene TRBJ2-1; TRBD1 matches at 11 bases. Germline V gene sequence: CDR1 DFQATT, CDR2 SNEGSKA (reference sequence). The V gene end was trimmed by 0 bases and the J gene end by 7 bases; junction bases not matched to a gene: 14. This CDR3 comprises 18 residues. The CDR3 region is CSARDIQARTGGWNEQFF. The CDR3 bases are TGCAGTGCTAGAGATATCCAGGCGAGGACAGGGGGCTGGAATGAGCAGTTCTTC.

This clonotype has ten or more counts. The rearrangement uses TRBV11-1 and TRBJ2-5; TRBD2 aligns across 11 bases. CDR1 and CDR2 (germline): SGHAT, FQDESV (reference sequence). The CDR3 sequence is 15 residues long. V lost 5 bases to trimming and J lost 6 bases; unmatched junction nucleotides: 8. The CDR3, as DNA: TGTGCCAGCAGCCATAGCGGGAGGGCCGGGAAGACCCAGTACTTC. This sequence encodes CASSHSGRAGKTQYF.

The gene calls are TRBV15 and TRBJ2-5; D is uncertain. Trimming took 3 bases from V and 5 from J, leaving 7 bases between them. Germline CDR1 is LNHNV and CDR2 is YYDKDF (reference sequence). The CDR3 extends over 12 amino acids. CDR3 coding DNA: TGTGCCACCAGCAGTTCGGCGGAGACCCAGTACTTC. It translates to CATSSSAETQYF.

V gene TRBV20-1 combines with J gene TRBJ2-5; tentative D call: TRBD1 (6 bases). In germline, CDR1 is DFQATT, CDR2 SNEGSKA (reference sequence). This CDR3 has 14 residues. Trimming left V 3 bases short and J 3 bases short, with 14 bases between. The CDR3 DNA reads TGCAGTGCTAGCTTAACGGCAGGGGAAGAGACCCAGTACTTC. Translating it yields CSASLTAGEETQYF.